What follows are 32 T cell receptor beta chains derived from one specimen sequenced in a study of blood T cell repertoires in COVID-19. Libraries were prepared by immunoSEQ multiplex PCR; TCRdb keeps only in-frame clonotypes and omits some of them. This sample has around 190,000 clones, with approximately 82% found just once. Specimen: peripheral blood. The receptors shown here come from a human donor in a cohort sampled during active COVID-19.

The CDR3 sequence is CASSINSGVGNQPQHF. In nucleotides, the CDR3 is TGTGCCAGTAGTATAAATAGCGGGGTTGGAAATCAGCCCCAGCATTTT. The chain recombines TRBV19 with TRBJ1-5; no firm D call. CDR3 length: 16 residues. Trimming took off 2 bases at V and 4 bases at J, with 15 bases between the two ends. Germline CDR1 LNHDA, CDR2 SQIVND (reference sequence).

V usage is TRBV15 and J usage is TRBJ1-1; TRBD1 might be the D (6 bases). Trimming removed 4 bases from V and 3 bases from J, with 15 bases in between. CDR1 LNHNV and CDR2 YYDKDF come from the germline V gene (reference sequence). CDR3 length: 15 amino acids. In DNA, the CDR3 is TGTGCCACCAGCACTGGTTTCAGGGGCGACACTGAAGCTTTCTTT. Residues: CATSTGFRGDTEAFF.

The rearrangement uses TRBV25-1 and TRBJ2-3; 13 bases match TRBD2. The J segment lost 3 bases and the V segment lost 2 bases, leaving 8 bases of the junction unmatched. The CDR3 is made up of 18 amino acids. Germline loops: CDR1 MGHDK, CDR2 SYGVNS. CDR3 residues: CASSELRTSGRKTDTQYF. The CDR3, as DNA: TGTGCCAGCAGTGAACTAAGGACTAGCGGGAGAAAGACAGATACGCAGTATTTT.

The chain uses TRBV18 and TRBJ2-7, with TRBD1 identical over 9 bases. Germline V gene sequence: CDR1 KGHSH, CDR2 LQKENI. V lost 5 bases and J lost 2; bases outside the gene matches: 7. This CDR3 is built from 15 residues. The CDR3 is CASSSRTGEAYEQYF. Written as DNA, the CDR3 is TGTGCCAGCTCATCAAGGACAGGGGAGGCCTACGAGCAGTACTTC.

The rearrangement uses TRBV7-9 and TRBJ1-1, with D possibly TRBD1 on 5 matching bases. In germline, CDR1 is SEHNR, CDR2 FQNEAQ (reference sequence). The CDR3 spans 15 residues. V dropped 4 bases and J dropped 7 bases, with 19 bases sitting between them. CDR3 residues: CASSSPRTRSFEAFF. The CDR3 DNA sequence: TGTGCCAGCAGCTCCCCCCGGACAAGAAGCTTTGAAGCTTTCTTT. Complete variable domain (other parts from reference TRBV7-9 and TRBJ1-1): DTGVSQNPRHKITKRGQNVTFRCDPISEHNRLYWYRQTLGQGPEFLTYFQNEAQLEKSRLLSDRFSAERPKGSFSTLEIQRTEQGDSAMYLCASSSPRTRSFEAFFGQGTRLTVV.

The chain links TRBV3-1 (or the pseudogene TRBV3-2) to TRBJ1-6; D perhaps matches TRBD1 (6 bases). Germline V lookup: CDR1 LGHDT, CDR2 YNNKEL (reference sequence). CDR3 length: 15 residues. The V end lost 6 bases, the J end lost 5 bases, and 14 bases lay between the germline ends. The CDR3 is CASSLQGPNNSPLHF. CDR3 DNA sequence: TGTGCCAGCAGTCTTCAGGGGCCCAATAATTCACCCCTCCACTTT.

The genes are TRBV3-1 (or the pseudogene TRBV3-2) and TRBJ2-5; D unclear. Germline V gene sequence: CDR1 LGHDT, CDR2 YNNKEL (reference sequence). The CDR3 has 15 residues. Between the trimmed V and J ends, which lost 1 base and 1 base, there was a span of 10 bases. This CDR3 reads CASSQGRLVQETQYF. Here the CDR3 DNA reads TGTGCCAGCAGCCAAGGCCGACTGGTCCAAGAGACCCAGTACTTC.

The rearrangement links TRBV6-2 or TRBV6-3 to TRBJ2-5; 8 positions match TRBD2. Trimming removed 2 bases from V and 2 bases from J; junction bases left unmatched: 7. Germline CDR1 and CDR2: MNHEY and SVGEGT. CDR3 length: 16 residues. CDR3 in DNA: TGTGCCAGCAGTTACACTGGCGGGAGGCGTCAAGAGACCCAGTACTTC. The encoded protein is CASSYTGGRRQETQYF.

The genes are TRBV19 and TRBJ2-5, with a possible D match to TRBD1 (6 bases). The ends were cut back, 1 base at V and 3 bases at J, with 9 bases in the middle. CDR3 length: 14 amino acids. The germline gives CDR1 LNHDA, CDR2 SQIVND (reference sequence). CDR3 in DNA: TGTGCCAGTAGTATAGGTAACAGGGAAGAGACCCAGTACTTC. It yields the protein CASSIGNREETQYF. Based on the CDR3 plus reference TRBV19 and TRBJ2-5, the full variable domain is DGGITQSPKYLFRKEGQNVTLSCEQNLNHDAMYWYRQDPGQGLRLIYYSQIVNDFQKGDIAEGYSVSREKKESFPLTVTSAQKNPTAFYLCASSIGNREETQYFGPGTRLLVL.

This chain links TRBV7-8 with TRBJ1-5; 7 nucleotides line up with TRBD1. V trimming: 1 base; J trimming: 5 bases; junction bases outside the gene matches: 5. The CDR3 consists of 15 residues. Germline assignment: CDR1 SGHVS and CDR2 FQNEAQ. In nucleotides, the CDR3 is TGTGCCAGCAGCTTAGGCCGGACAGGCGATCAGCCCCAGCATTTT. Amino acid sequence: CASSLGRTGDQPQHF.

This clone was found once. This sequence joins TRBV27 and TRBJ1-5; no reliable D call. CDR3 size: 13 residues. The germline gives CDR1 MNHEY, CDR2 SMNVEV (reference sequence). Trimming left V 8 bases short and J 0 bases short, with 8 bases between. The CDR3 loop reads CASGLDSNQPQHF. DNA for the CDR3: TGTGCCAGCGGACTAGATAGCAATCAGCCCCAGCATTTT.

This chain links TRBV30 with TRBJ1-1; 9 nucleotides align to TRBD1. This CDR3 is 15 amino acids long. J was trimmed by 1 base and V by 0 bases; bases with no gene match: 3. Germline CDR1 GTSNPN, CDR2 SVGIG (reference sequence). CDR3 coding DNA: TGTGCCTGGAGTGTACGACAGGGGGAGAACACTGAAGCTTTCTTT. It encodes CAWSVRQGENTEAFF.

The rearrangement uses TRBV9 and TRBJ2-5, with 9 positions matching TRBD2. CDR3 size: 14 residues. The V and J ends lost 3 bases and 5 bases, in that order; junction bases with no gene match: 5. From germline, CDR1 is SGDLS and CDR2 YYNGEE. In DNA form, the CDR3 reads TGTGCCAGCAGCGGTAGCGGGAGTAGTGAGACCCAGTACTTC. Amino acids: CASSGSGSSETQYF.

This chain uses TRBV24-1 with TRBJ2-3, with 11 nucleotides matching TRBD2. Germline assignment: CDR1 KGHDR and CDR2 SFDVKD. V trimming: 4 bases; J trimming: 3 bases; junction bases outside the gene matches: 5. This CDR3 has 16 residues. The CDR3 sequence: CATSDRLAGTTDTQYF. In DNA form, the CDR3 reads TGTGCCACCAGTGACCGACTAGCGGGAACGACAGATACGCAGTATTTT.

The rearrangement joins TRBV28 to TRBJ2-1; 9 bases are shared with TRBD1. Germline V gene data show CDR1 as MDHEN and CDR2 as SYDVKM. CDR3 length: 14 amino acids. V lost 6 bases, J lost 7 bases, and 7 bases stayed unmatched. CDR3 nucleotide sequence: TGTGCCAGCAGGCACCGGGACAGGGTTAATGAGCAGTTCTTC. Protein sequence: CASRHRDRVNEQFF.

The chain uses TRBV28 and TRBJ1-6, with TRBD1 matching 9 bases. Trimming removed 6 bases from V and 0 bases from J; junction bases left unmatched: 9. CDR1 and CDR2 from the germline V gene are MDHEN and SYDVKM. The CDR3 is 18 amino acids. The CDR3 region is CASSPTTGGASYNSPLHF. CDR3 nucleotides: TGTGCCAGCAGCCCCACAACAGGGGGCGCCTCCTATAATTCACCCCTCCACTTT.

The V gene is TRBV9, the J gene TRBJ2-1; possibly TRBD2 for D (6 bases). Germline CDR1 and CDR2: SGDLS and YYNGEE. V was pared by 4 bases and J by 0 bases, with 14 bases between. This CDR3 is 16 amino acids long. For the CDR3, the DNA is TGTGCCAGCAGCAGAATTACTAGCAGCTCCTACAATGAGCAGTTCTTC. This codes for CASSRITSSSYNEQFF.

This clone has a handful of counts. The genes are TRBV28 and TRBJ2-5, with D perhaps matching TRBD1 (6 bases). The CDR3 loop spans 13 amino acids. Between the trimmed V and J ends, which lost 4 bases and 5 bases, there was a span of 11 bases. Germline CDR1 is MDHEN and CDR2 is SYDVKM. CDR3 residues: CASSSPQGETQYF. The CDR3 DNA reads as TGTGCCAGCAGTTCACCTCAGGGGGAGACCCAGTACTTC.

V usage is TRBV12-3 or TRBV12-4 and J usage is TRBJ2-1; D unclear. This CDR3 region has 12 residues. Trimming removed 3 bases from V and 4 bases from J, with 4 bases in between. The CDR3 sequence: CASSFNYNEQFF. The CDR3 DNA reads TGTGCCAGCAGTTTCAATTACAATGAGCAGTTCTTC.

The chain is built from TRBV18 and TRBJ2-5; D is uncertain. The germline V and J ends were trimmed by 1 base and 7 bases, with 16 bases remaining between them. Germline-derived CDR1 and CDR2 are KGHSH and LQKENI. CDR3 length: 15 residues. The CDR3 reads CASSPRLIPIGTQYF. In DNA, the CDR3 is TGTGCCAGCTCACCACGATTGATCCCAATCGGGACCCAGTACTTC.

V gene TRBV7-6 combines with J gene TRBJ2-1; D remains unclear. The CDR3 totals 16 residues. Between the trimmed V and J ends, which lost 0 bases and 3 bases, there was a span of 12 bases. Germline-derived CDR1 and CDR2 are SGHVS and FNYEAQ. As DNA, the CDR3 is TGTGCCAGCAGCTTAGCTGGCGGAGCTGTCTACAATGAGCAGTTCTTC. This sequence encodes CASSLAGGAVYNEQFF.

This clone has a single count. The chain joins TRBV30 to TRBJ1-1; D gene unclear. Germline V lookup: CDR1 GTSNPN, CDR2 SVGIG (reference sequence). This CDR3 region has 14 residues. V shed 2 bases and J shed 6 bases, with 16 bases lying between them. CDR3 sequence reads: CAWSFRSGRAEAFF. The DNA for the CDR3 is TGTGCCTGGAGTTTCCGATCCGGGAGGGCTGAAGCTTTCTTT.

The V call is TRBV7-9, the J call TRBJ1-2; TRBD1 matches 8 bases. Germline lookup yields CDR1 SEHNR and CDR2 FQNEAQ (reference sequence). This CDR3 has 15 residues. V trimming: 2 bases; J trimming: 6 bases; junction bases outside the gene matches: 8. The DNA of the CDR3 is TGTGCCAGCAGCTTACTAGGACAGGGAACCGATGGCTACACCTTC. The encoded protein is CASSLLGQGTDGYTF.

This clone was observed a handful of times. This sequence joins TRBV4-2 and TRBJ2-7; D is perhaps TRBD1 (6 bases). Trimming left V 0 bases short and J 6 bases short, with 12 bases between. Germline V CDR1 and CDR2: LGHNA, YNFKEQ. The CDR3 sequence is 14 residues long. CDR3 DNA sequence: TGTGCCAGCAGCCAAGACAGGGGCCACCCCGAGCAGTACTTC. Its protein product is CASSQDRGHPEQYF.

This clone was detected a few times. The rearrangement links TRBV5-1 to TRBJ2-7; no clear D. This CDR3 is 15 amino acids long. V lost 7 bases, J lost 4 bases, and 21 bases lay in between. Germline V gene data show CDR1 as SGHRS and CDR2 as YFSETQ. This CDR3 is CASAFTDARWYEQYF. The CDR3 coding sequence is TGCGCCAGCGCATTCACCGATGCGAGGTGGTACGAGCAGTACTTC.

As to this clone: An end of the junction does not agree with germline; a read error may underlie this. The V gene is TRBV6-5, the J gene TRBJ2-7; TRBD2 aligns across 14 bases. This CDR3 comprises 11 residues. The V gene's germline CDR1 is MNHEY and CDR2 SVGAGI. DNA of the CDR3: TGTGCCAGCAGCGCTGGACTAGCGGGAGGCTTC. This sequence encodes CASSAGLAGGF.

The chain links TRBV3-1 (or the pseudogene TRBV3-2) to TRBJ2-3, with D tentatively TRBD2 (6 bases). Germline values: CDR1 LGHDT, CDR2 YNNKEL (reference sequence). The CDR3 runs to 16 residues. Trimming cost V 3 bases and J 3 bases, with 16 bases left between them. DNA for the CDR3: TGTGCCAGCAGCCACCTTAGCGGAGGCGGGACAGATACGCAGTATTTT. Protein sequence: CASSHLSGGGTDTQYF.

In DNA, the CDR3 is TGCGCCAGCAGCAAGGACAGGGGCACTGAAGCTTTCTTT. Its translation: CASSKDRGTEAFF. V usage is TRBV5-1 and J usage is TRBJ1-1, with 9 positions matching TRBD1. Losses at the gene ends were 4 bases for V and 4 bases for J; bases not matched to a gene: 2. There are 13 residues in the CDR3. Germline lookup yields CDR1 SGHRS and CDR2 YFSETQ.

The rearrangement joins TRBV27 to TRBJ2-4, with 8 bases aligning to TRBD2. The CDR3 totals 16 residues. V dropped 5 bases and J dropped 1; count of bases not matched to a gene: 7. Germline CDR1 MNHEY, CDR2 SMNVEV (reference sequence). The CDR3 loop is CASSLHSGKAKNIQYF. The CDR3 DNA is TGTGCCAGCAGTCTTCATAGCGGGAAGGCCAAAAACATTCAGTACTTC.

The V gene is TRBV5-6, the J gene TRBJ2-7; 10 nucleotides align to TRBD2. Germline assignment: CDR1 SGHDT and CDR2 YYEEEE. V shed 4 bases, J shed 4 bases, and the junction held 11 bases outside the gene matches. The CDR3 has 16 residues. The CDR3 nucleotides are TGTGCCAGCAGCCCAGCTAGCGGGAGCAAACTATACGAGCAGTACTTC. Translation gives CASSPASGSKLYEQYF.

The CDR3 sequence is CASRSPGQGTNYGYTF. CDR3 DNA: TGTGCCAGTCGCTCCCCGGGACAGGGGACTAACTATGGCTACACCTTC. The chain recombines TRBV19 with TRBJ1-2, with TRBD1 matching over 10 bases. Germline V gene data show CDR1 as LNHDA and CDR2 as SQIVND (reference sequence). The CDR3 sequence is 16 residues long. V lost 8 bases, J lost 0 bases, and 9 bases stayed unmatched.

The chain joins TRBV13 to TRBJ2-7; 11 nucleotides line up with TRBD2. The CDR3 loop spans 17 amino acids. V shed 2 bases, J shed 7 bases, and the junction held 13 bases outside the gene matches. Germline assignment: CDR1 PRHDT and CDR2 FYEKMQ (reference sequence). CDR3 residues: CASSLNEGPGLAAEQYF. The CDR3, as DNA: TGTGCCAGCAGCTTAAACGAGGGGCCGGGACTAGCGGCTGAGCAGTACTTC.